This T cell receptor beta chain was retrieved from a study of T cells after yellow fever vaccination. Study-level background: Where fractions had low cell numbers, libraries were prepared from them with the SMART-Seq v4 Ultra Low Input RNA kit.

As TCR cDNA was made by 5'RACE template switching, a universal primer site and UMIs were added. One entry per CDR3 protein, called by TCRdb with MiXCR from the 5' RACE reads. The top ten clones hold roughly 15% of a sample with some 400,000 distinct CDR3 sequences, more than 5.5% of them seen once. Study conclusions and caveats: Abundant bulk-population clonotypes could contaminate the FACS-sorted repertoires.

There are 17 residues in the CDR3. CDR1 and CDR2 (germline): SGDLS, YYNGEE. Trimming cost V 0 bases and J 7 bases; bases outside gene matches: 11. Comments on this clonotype: Its antigen is as yet unknown.

J is TRBJ2-2 and V is TRBV9, with 8 bases lining up with TRBD2. This material consisted of PBMCs, taken 5 days after the yellow fever booster vaccination. The sequence derives from a man younger than 40 who received the YFV17D yellow fever vaccine. Here the CDR3 DNA reads TGTGCCAGCAGCGTAGACGGGGGGGCAGGGCGGAACGGGGAGCTGTTTTTT. Protein sequence: CASSVDGGAGRNGELFF. The full variable domain, with the rest looked up from reference TRBV9 and TRBJ2-2, is DSGVTQTPKHLITATGQRVTLRCSPRSGDLSVYWYQQSLDQGLQFLIQYYNGEERAKGNILERFSAQQFPDLHSELNLSSLELGDSALYFCASSVDGGAGRNGELFFGEGSRLTVL.